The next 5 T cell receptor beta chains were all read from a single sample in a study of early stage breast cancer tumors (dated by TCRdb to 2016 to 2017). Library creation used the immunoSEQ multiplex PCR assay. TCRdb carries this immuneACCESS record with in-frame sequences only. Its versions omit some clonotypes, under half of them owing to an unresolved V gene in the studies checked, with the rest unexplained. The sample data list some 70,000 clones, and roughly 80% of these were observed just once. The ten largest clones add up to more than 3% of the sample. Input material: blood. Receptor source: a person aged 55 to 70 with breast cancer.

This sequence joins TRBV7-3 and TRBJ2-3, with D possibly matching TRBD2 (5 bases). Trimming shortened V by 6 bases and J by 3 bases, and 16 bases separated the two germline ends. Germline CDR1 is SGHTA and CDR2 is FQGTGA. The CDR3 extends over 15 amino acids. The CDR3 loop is CASSHSGALTDTQYF. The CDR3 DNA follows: TGTGCCAGCAGTCACAGCGGAGCCTTGACAGATACGCAGTATTTT.

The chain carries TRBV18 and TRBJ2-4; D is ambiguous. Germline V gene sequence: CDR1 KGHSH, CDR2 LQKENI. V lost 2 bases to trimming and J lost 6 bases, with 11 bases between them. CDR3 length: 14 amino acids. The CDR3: CASSPEVWGNIQYF. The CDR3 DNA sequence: TGTGCCAGCTCACCAGAGGTATGGGGAAACATTCAGTACTTC.

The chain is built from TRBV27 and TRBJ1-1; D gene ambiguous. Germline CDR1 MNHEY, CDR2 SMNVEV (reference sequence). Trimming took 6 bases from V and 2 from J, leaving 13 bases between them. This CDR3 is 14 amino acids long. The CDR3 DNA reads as TGTGCCAGCAGAATTCAGGTGCGAAACACTGAAGCTTTCTTT. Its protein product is CASRIQVRNTEAFF.

The DNA for the CDR3 is TGTGCCAGCCGGGGGGGGACCGGGGAGCTGTTTTTT. Translation: CASRGGTGELFF. This chain links TRBV27 with TRBJ2-2; TRBD2 matches at 8 bases. The CDR3 length is 12 residues. V trimming: 8 bases; J trimming: 5 bases; junction bases outside the gene matches: 1. Germline values: CDR1 MNHEY, CDR2 SMNVEV (reference sequence).

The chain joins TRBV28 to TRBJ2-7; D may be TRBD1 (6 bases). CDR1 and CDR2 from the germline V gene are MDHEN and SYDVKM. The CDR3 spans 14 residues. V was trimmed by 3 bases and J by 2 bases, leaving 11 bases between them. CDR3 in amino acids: CASSFSDRTYEQYF. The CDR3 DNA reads TGTGCCAGCAGTTTTTCAGACAGGACCTACGAGCAGTACTTC.